A selection of T cell receptor beta chains follows, all from one sample in a study of long-term antiretroviral therapy in people with HIV. Assay: immunoSEQ multiplex PCR; the TCRdb copy retains only in-frame clones and omits some. In the table there are under 20,000 clones, 90% to 95% of which are singletons. Specimen: unsorted PBMCs, collected about 6 years after starting antiretroviral therapy. The origin of the receptors is a woman in her forties or fifties with HIV. The CDR3 runs from the conserved cysteine through the conserved F or W. A D gene is named only where the DNA matches it firmly. Some rows mark clone size as missing; the rest say once, few, many or name a class of expanded clone.

clone_size j_call d_call v_call cdr3_nt cdr3_aa
- TRBJ2-1 - TRBV12-5 TGTGCTAGTGGTTCTCCCCCCGACAATGAGCAGTTCTTC CASGSPPDNEQFF
- TRBJ2-1 TRBD2 TRBV4-1 TGCGCCAGCAGCCAGCTCTGGCGGGAGTACAATGAGCAGTTCTTC CASSQLWREYNEQFF
- TRBJ2-7 - TRBV5-4 TGTGCCAGCAGCGCAGACGGGTACGAGCAGTACTTC CASSADGYEQYF
- TRBJ2-3 - TRBV29-1 TGCAGCGTTGAATCGTCGACAGATACGCAGTATTTT CSVESSTDTQYF
- TRBJ2-7 TRBD2 TRBV5-6 TGTGCCAGCAGCCTTACTAGCGGCTCCTACGAGCAGTACTTC CASSLTSGSYEQYF
- TRBJ2-3 TRBD1 TRBV7-9 TGTGCCAGCAGCCCTGGACAGGGCCCAGATACGCAGTATTTT CASSPGQGPDTQYF
- TRBJ2-7 - TRBV7-2 TGTGCCAGCAGAGCCAATCGGTACGAGCAGTACTTC CASRANRYEQYF
- TRBJ2-3 TRBD2 TRBV30 TGTGCCTGGACCCCCTCAACCGGTTCGGGAGGGGATACGCAGTATTTT CAWTPSTGSGGDTQYF
- TRBJ2-7 - TRBV15 TGTGCCACCAGCAGAGATCTCGACTCCTACGAGCAGTACTTC CATSRDLDSYEQYF
- TRBJ1-2 - TRBV4-3 TGCGCCAGCAGCCAATTCCCCTATGGCTACACCTTC CASSQFPYGYTF
- TRBJ2-5 TRBD2 TRBV5-1 TGCGCCAGCAGCTTGTTTGCGGGAGAAGAGACCCAGTACTTC CASSLFAGEETQYF
- TRBJ2-7 - TRBV5-6 TGTGCCAGCACACAACAATACGTTCAGGCTCGGCAGTACTTC CASTQQYVQARQYF
- TRBJ2-2 - TRBV5-3 TGTGCCAGAAGCCCGTCGGGCGTCGGGGAGCTGTTTTTT CARSPSGVGELFF
once TRBJ1-2 - TRBV29-1 TGCAGCGCCTACGGGGGGACCGGCTATGGCTACACCTTC CSAYGGTGYGYTF
- TRBJ2-7 - TRBV5-1 TGCGCCAGCAGCTTCCGGGACAGCGGGGCCTACGAGCAGTACTTC CASSFRDSGAYEQYF
once TRBJ2-5 TRBD1 TRBV4-2 TGTGCCAGCAGCCATGGACAGGCCATTGGGCAGTACTTC CASSHGQAIGQYF
- TRBJ2-6 - TRBV5-1 TGCGCCAGCAGGGGATCGACTGGGGCCAACGTCCTGACTTTC CASRGSTGANVLTF
- TRBJ1-5 - TRBV5-1 TGCGCCAGCAGCTTGGAAGGGGTCAATCAGCCCCAGCATTTT CASSLEGVNQPQHF
- TRBJ2-4 - TRBV5-4 TGTGCCAGCAGCGTCGGATGGGGGGCAGGGGACATTCAGTACTTC CASSVGWGAGDIQYF
- TRBJ2-7 - TRBV5-1 TGCGCCAGCAGCGAGGCCCCAGGGGGGGATGAGCAGTACTTC CASSEAPGGDEQYF
- TRBJ2-7 - TRBV7-2 TGTGCCAGCAGCTTATCGTTAGGGGGAGGTGCCTACGAGCAGTACTTC CASSLSLGGGAYEQYF
- TRBJ2-5 TRBD2 TRBV27 TGTGCCAGCAGTTTAGGGACTAGCGGGGTTCAAGAGACCCAGTACTTC CASSLGTSGVQETQYF
- TRBJ2-7 TRBD2 TRBV14 TGTGCCAGCGCCCGGACTAGCGGTTCCTACGAGCAGTACTTC CASARTSGSYEQYF
- TRBJ1-1 - TRBV7-9 TGTGCCAGCAGCCAAACCCTGACAGCGAACACTGAAGCTTTCTTT CASSQTLTANTEAFF